A selection of T cell receptor beta chains follows, all from one sample in a study of T cell repertoires in cytomegalovirus infection. These receptors have no known antigen. TCRdb independently ran MiXCR on the reads; one entry per CDR3 protein. The sample includes roughly 800,000 distinct CDR3 sequences, 29% of them seen just once. Sequencing used cultured CD8+ T cells from PBMCs, obtained from culture after CMV antigen stimulation. Source of these receptors: a human donor in good health (CMV status not recorded). Some clones in this sample may be carry-over from other donors' samples. Each CDR3 is given with its conserved first and last residue. A D gene is named only where the DNA matches it firmly. Part of the rows lack a size; the others show once, few, many or a class for expanded clones.

J	V	size	D	DNA	CDR3
TRBJ1-1	TRBV19	.	TRBD1	TGTGCCAGTAGTATAGGAGGACAGGGGACTCGGGCAGTGGCTGAAGCTTTCTTT	CASSIGGQGTRAVAEAFF
TRBJ1-4	TRBV4-2	.	.	TGTGCCAGCAGCCAAGATCGAACTAATGAAAAACTGTTTTTT	CASSQDRTNEKLFF
TRBJ2-7	TRBV7-6	many	TRBD2	TGTGCCAGCAGCTTAGGACCCGGCGCGGGGGACGAGCAGTACTTC	CASSLGPGAGDEQYF
TRBJ1-5	TRBV9	few	.	TGTGCCAGCAGCGTAGGGGGGGCTGGCAATCAGCCCCAGCATTTT	CASSVGGAGNQPQHF
TRBJ2-1	TRBV6-6	.	TRBD1	TGTGCCAGCAGTGACAGGGTGAACTCCTACAAGGCGCAGTTCTTC	CASSDRVNSYKAQFF
TRBJ2-1	TRBV4-1	.	.	TGCGCCAGCAGCCAAACATGGGGGAGCTCCTACAATGAGCAGTTCTTC	CASSQTWGSSYNEQFF
TRBJ2-2	TRBV29-1	.	TRBD1	TGCAGCGTTACTGGGACAGTAACCGGGGAGCTGTTTTTT	CSVTGTVTGELFF
TRBJ1-4	TRBV28	.	TRBD1	TGTGCCAGCCGAGGGGACAGGGGAAGGCCTAATGAAAAACTGTTTTTT	CASRGDRGRPNEKLFF
TRBJ1-6	TRBV7-9	few	TRBD1	TGTGCCAGCAGCTTCACAGGGGGCTATAATTCACCCCTCCACTTT	CASSFTGGYNSPLHF
TRBJ1-4	TRBV20-1	.	TRBD1	TGCAGTGCCCTTAGCCCGGGGACAGGTTGGGAAAAACTGTTTTTT	CSALSPGTGWEKLFF
TRBJ1-5	TRBV19	few	.	TGTGCCAGTAGTATAGATCTGATGGGGCATCAGCCCCAGCATTTT	CASSIDLMGHQPQHF
TRBJ1-1	TRBV7-2	many	TRBD1	TGTGCCAGCAGCATAAGACAGGGGTTGAACACTGAAGCTTTCTTT	CASSIRQGLNTEAFF
TRBJ1-2	TRBV27	few	.	TGTGCCAGCCGTCCTGGGGTCGGGGGGAGTGGCTACACCTTC	CASRPGVGGSGYTF
TRBJ2-3	TRBV6-6	.	.	TGTGCCAGCACCCTGGGCAGGGATCCGACTTCCACAGATACGCAGTATTTT	CASTLGRDPTSTDTQYF
TRBJ2-2	TRBV12-3/TRBV12-4	.	.	TGTGCCAGCAGTTGGTATGGCGGGGCGAACACCGGGGAGCTGTTTTTT	CASSWYGGANTGELFF
TRBJ2-7	TRBV4-1	few	.	TGCGCCAGCAGCCAAACCGAAACGTTCCACGAGCAGTACTTC	CASSQTETFHEQYF
TRBJ2-3	TRBV9	many	TRBD2	TGTGCCAGCAGCATCTACGGGGGGAGCACAGATACGCAGTATTTT	CASSIYGGSTDTQYF
TRBJ1-4	TRBV7-9	few	.	TGTGCCAGCAGCGACACGAACAGGGCGAGTAATGAAAAACTGTTTTTT	CASSDTNRASNEKLFF
TRBJ2-3	TRBV24-1	.	.	TGTGCCACCAGTGACCAAAAGACAGACGATACGCAGTATTTT	CATSDQKTDDTQYF
TRBJ2-3	TRBV5-1	once	.	TGCGCCAGCAGCTTGAAGGGGTCGTCTAGCACAGATACGCAGTATTTT	CASSLKGSSSTDTQYF
TRBJ1-5	TRBV19	.	.	TGTGCCAGTAGTATGGCAGGGCATCAGCCCCAGCATTTT	CASSMAGHQPQHF
TRBJ2-4	TRBV7-6	few	.	TGTGCCAGCAGCCCCGACCCGGGTGGAGCCAAAAACATTCAGTACTTC	CASSPDPGGAKNIQYF
TRBJ1-2	TRBV5-1	.	TRBD1	TGCGCCAGCAGCTTGGTAGAACAGGGGAGTGGCTACACCTTC	CASSLVEQGSGYTF